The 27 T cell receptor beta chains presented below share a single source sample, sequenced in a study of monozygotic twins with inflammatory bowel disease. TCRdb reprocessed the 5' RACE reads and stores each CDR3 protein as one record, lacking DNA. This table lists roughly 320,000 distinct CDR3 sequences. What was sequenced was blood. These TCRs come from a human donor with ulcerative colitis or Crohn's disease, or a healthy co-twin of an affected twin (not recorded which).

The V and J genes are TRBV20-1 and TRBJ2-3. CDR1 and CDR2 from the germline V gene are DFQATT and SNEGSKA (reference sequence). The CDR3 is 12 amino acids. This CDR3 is CSARQDTDTQYF.

CDR3 residues: CASSYSGQAYGYTF. The genes are TRBV6-5 and TRBJ1-2; without DNA, the TCRdb call of TRBD1 cannot be checked. The CDR3 runs 14 residues. Germline lookup yields CDR1 MNHEY and CDR2 SVGAGI.

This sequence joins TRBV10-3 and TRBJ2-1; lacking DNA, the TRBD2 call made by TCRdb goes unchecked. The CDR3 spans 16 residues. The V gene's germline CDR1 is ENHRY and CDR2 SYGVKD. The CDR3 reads CAISESLSSGRNEQFF.

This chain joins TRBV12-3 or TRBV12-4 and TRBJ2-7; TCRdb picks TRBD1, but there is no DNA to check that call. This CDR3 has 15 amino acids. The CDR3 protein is CASTPQAGLSYEQYF.

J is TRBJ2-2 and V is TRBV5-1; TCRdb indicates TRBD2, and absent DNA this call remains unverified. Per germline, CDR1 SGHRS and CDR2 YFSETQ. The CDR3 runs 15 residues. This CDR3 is CASSILASNTGELFF.

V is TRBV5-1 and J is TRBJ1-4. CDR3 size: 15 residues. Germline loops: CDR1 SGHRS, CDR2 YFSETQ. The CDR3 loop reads CASSLGLHGGEKLFF.

This chain's CDR3 is CASSTFRSSYTF. The J gene is TRBJ1-2, the V gene TRBV28. This CDR3 region has 12 residues. Germline CDR1 is MDHEN and CDR2 is SYDVKM.

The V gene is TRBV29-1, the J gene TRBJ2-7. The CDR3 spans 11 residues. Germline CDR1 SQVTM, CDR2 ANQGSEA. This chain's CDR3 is CSPRSGYEQYF.

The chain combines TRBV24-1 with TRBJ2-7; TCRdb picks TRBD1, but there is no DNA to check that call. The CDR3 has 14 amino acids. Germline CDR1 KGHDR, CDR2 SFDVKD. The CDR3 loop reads CATSEGGSFYEQYF.

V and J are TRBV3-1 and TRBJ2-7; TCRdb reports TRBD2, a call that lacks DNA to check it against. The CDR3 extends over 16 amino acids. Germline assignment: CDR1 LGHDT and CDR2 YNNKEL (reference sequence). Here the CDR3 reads CASSFDLTAGGYEQYF.

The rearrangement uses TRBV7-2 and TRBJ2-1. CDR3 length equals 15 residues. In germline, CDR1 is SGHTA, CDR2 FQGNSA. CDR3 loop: CASNLAGASNNEQFF.

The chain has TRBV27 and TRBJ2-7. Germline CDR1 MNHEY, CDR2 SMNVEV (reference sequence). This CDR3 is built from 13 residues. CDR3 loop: CASSSDGTYEQYF.

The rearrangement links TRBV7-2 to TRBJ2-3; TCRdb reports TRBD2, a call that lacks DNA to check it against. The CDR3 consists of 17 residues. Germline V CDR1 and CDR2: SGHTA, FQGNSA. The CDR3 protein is CASSSGLAGGRTDTQYF.

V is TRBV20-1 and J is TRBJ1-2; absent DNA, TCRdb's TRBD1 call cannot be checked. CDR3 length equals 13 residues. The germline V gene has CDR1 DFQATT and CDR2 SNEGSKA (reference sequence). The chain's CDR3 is CSARGGLGYGYTF.

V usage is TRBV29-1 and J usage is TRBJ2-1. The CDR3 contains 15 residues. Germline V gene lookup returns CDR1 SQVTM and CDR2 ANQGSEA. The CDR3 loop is CSVEGVGRSYNEQFF.

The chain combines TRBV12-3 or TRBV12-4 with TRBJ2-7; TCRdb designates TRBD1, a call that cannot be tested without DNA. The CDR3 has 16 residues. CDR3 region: CASSLGSPGQVGEQYF.

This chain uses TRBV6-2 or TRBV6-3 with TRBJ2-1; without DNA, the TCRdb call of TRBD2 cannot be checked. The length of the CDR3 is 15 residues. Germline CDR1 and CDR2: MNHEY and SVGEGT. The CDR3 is CASSRGPSSYNEQFF.

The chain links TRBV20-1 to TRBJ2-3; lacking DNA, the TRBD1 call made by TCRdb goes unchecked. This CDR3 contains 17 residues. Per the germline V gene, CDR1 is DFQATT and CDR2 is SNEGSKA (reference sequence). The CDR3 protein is CSARGGFGAKGPDTQYF.

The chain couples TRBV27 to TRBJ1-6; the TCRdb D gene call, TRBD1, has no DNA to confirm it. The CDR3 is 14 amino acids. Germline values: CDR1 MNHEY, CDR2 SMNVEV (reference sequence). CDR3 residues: CASSWTGGYSPLHF.

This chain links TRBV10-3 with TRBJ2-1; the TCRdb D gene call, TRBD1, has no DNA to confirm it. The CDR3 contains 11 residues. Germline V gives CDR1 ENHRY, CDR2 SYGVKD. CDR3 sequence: CAITNGGEQFF.

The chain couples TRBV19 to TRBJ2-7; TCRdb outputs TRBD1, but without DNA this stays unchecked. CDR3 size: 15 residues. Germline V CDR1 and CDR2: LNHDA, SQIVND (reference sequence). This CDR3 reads CASRPGTGRVYEQYF.

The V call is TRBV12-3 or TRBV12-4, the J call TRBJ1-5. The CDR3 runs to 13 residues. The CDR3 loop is CASSQNSNQPQHF.

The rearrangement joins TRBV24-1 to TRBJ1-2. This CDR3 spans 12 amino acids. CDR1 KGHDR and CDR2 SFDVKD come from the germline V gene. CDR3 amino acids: CATSDLGDGYTF.

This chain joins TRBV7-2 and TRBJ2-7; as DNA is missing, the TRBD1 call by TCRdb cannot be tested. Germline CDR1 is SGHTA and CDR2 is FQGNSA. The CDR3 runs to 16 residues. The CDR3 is CASSWSTGTAPYEQYF.

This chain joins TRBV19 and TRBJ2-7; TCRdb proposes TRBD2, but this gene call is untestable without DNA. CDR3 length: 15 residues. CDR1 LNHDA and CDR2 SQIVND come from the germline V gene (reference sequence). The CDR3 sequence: CASSIFREGRYEQYF.

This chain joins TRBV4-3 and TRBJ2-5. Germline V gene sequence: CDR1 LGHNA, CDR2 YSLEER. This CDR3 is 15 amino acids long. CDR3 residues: CASSQDPRYQETQYF.

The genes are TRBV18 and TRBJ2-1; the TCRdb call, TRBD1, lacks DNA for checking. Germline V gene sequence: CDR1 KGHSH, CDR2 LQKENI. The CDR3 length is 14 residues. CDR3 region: CASSPTGGGSEQFF.